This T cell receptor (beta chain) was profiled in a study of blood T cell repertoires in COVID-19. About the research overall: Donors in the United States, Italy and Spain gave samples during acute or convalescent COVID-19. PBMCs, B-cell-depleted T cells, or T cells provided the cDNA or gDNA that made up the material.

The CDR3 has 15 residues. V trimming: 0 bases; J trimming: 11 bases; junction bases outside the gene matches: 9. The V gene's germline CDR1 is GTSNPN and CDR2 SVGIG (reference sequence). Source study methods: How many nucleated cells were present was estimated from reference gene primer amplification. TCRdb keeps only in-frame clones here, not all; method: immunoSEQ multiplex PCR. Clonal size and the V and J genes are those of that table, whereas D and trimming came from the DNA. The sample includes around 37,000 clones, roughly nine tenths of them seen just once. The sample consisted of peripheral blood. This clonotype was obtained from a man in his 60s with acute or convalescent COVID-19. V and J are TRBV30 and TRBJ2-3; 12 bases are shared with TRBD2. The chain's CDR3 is CAWSVPSGRVIMQYF. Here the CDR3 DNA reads TGTGCCTGGAGTGTACCTAGCGGGAGGGTGATAATGCAGTATTTT. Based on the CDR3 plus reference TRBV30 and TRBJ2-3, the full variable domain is SQTIHQWPATLVQPVGSPLSLECTVEGTSNPNLYWYRQAAGRGLQLLFYSVGIGQISSEVPQNLSASRPQDRQFILSSKKLLLSDSGFYLCAWSVPSGRVIMQYFGPGTRLTVL.